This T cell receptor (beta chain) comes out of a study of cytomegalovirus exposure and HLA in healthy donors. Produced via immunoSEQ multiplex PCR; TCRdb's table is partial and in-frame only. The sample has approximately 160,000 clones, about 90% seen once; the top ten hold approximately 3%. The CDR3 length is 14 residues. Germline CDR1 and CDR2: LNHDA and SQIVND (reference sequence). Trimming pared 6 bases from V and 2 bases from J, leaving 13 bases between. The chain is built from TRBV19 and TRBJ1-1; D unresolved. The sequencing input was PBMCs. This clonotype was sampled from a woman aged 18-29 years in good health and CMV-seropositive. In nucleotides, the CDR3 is TGTGCCAGTAGCCCCACACACAGAAACACTGAAGCTTTCTTT. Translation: CASSPTHRNTEAFF.